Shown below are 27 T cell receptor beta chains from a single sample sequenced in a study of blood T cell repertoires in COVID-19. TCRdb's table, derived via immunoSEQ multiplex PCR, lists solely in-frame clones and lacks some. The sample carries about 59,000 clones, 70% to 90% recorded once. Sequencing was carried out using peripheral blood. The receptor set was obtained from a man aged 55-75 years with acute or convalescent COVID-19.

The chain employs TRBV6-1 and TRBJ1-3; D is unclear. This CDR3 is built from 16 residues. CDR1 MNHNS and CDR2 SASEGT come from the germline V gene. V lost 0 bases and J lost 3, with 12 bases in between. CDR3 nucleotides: TGTGCCAGCAGTGAAGCACGGGGTATTCTTGGAAACACCATATATTTT. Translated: CASSEARGILGNTIYF.

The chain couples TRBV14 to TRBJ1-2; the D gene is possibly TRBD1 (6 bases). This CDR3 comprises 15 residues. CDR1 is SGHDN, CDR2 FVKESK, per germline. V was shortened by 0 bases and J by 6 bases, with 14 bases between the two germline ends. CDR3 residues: CASSQDRGDIDGYTF. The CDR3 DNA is TGTGCCAGCAGCCAAGATCGGGGGGACATAGATGGCTACACCTTC.

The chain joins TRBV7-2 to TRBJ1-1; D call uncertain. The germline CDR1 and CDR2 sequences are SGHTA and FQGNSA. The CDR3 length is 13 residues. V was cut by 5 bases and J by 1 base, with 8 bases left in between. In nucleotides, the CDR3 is TGTGCCAGCAGCCCCAGCGGGAACACTGAAGCTTTCTTT. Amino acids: CASSPSGNTEAFF.

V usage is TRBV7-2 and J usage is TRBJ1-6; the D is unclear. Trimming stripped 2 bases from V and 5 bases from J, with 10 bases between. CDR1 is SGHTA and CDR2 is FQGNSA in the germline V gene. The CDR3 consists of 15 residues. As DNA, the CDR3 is TGTGCCAGCAGCTTAACAGCTATTAATAATTCACCCCTCCACTTT. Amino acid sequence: CASSLTAINNSPLHF.

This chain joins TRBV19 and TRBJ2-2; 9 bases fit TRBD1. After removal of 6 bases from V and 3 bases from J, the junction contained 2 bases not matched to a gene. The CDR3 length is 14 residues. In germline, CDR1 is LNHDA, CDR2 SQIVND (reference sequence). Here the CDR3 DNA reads TGTGCCAGTAGGTGGACAGGGGACACCGGGGAGCTGTTTTTT. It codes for CASRWTGDTGELFF.

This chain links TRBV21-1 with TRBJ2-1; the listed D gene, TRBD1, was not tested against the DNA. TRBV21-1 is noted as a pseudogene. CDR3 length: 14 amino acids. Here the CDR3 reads CASSPFRGRNEQFF. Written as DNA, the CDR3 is TGTGCCAGCAGCCCCTTCAGGGGGCGGAATGAGCAGTTCTTC.

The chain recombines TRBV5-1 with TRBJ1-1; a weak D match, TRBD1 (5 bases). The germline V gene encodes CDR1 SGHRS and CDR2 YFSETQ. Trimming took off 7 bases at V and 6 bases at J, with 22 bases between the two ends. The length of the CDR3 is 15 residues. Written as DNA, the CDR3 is TGCGCCAGCCACCCCCACCAAGGGGCGGTGGCTGAAGCTTTCTTT. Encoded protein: CASHPHQGAVAEAFF.

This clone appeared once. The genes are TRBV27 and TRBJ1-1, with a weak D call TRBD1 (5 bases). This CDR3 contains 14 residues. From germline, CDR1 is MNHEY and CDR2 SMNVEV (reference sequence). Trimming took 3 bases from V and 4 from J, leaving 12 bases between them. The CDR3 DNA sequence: TGTGCCAGCAGTTTTACATTCAGGGCCACTGAAGCTTTCTTT. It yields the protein CASSFTFRATEAFF.

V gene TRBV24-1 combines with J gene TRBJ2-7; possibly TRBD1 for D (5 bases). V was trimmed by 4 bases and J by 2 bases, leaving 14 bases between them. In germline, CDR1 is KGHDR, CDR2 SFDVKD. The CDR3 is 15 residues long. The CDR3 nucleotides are TGTGCCACCAGTGACCCACGACAGCTCACCTACGAGCAGTACTTC. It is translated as CATSDPRQLTYEQYF.

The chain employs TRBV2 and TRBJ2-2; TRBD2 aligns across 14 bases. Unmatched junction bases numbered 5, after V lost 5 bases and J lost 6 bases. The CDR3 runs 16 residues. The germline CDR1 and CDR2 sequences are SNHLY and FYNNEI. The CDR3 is CASSQGLAGGSGELFF. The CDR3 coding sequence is TGTGCCAGCAGTCAAGGACTAGCGGGGGGATCCGGGGAGCTGTTTTTT.

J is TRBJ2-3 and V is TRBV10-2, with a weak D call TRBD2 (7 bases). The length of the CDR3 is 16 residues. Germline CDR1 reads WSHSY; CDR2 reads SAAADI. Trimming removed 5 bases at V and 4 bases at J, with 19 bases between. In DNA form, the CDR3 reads TGCGCCAGCAGTCCCTGGGACGGGGGGCATGCAGATACGCAGTATTTT. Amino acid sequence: CASSPWDGGHADTQYF.

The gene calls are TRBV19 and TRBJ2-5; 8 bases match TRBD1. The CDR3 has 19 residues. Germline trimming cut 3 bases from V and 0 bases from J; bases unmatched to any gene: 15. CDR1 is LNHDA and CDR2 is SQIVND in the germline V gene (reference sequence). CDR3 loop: CASSIPPVVTGVHQETQYF. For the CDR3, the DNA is TGTGCCAGTAGTATCCCCCCTGTCGTGACAGGGGTTCACCAAGAGACCCAGTACTTC.

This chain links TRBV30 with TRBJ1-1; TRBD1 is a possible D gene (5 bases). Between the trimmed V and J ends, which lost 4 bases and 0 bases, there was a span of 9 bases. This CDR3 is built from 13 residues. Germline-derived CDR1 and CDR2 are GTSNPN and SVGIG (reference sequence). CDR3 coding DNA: TGTGCCTGGAAAGGGGCTATGAACACTGAAGCTTTCTTT. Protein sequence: CAWKGAMNTEAFF.

CDR3 DNA sequence: TGTGCCAGCAGCTTTCGAGCGAGGGGCACAGATACGCAGTATTTT. Its protein product is CASSFRARGTDTQYF. This chain connects TRBV5-6 to TRBJ2-3; tentatively, D is TRBD2 (5 bases). Trimming took off 2 bases at V and 1 base at J, with 11 bases between the two ends. CDR3 size: 15 residues. Germline V gene sequence: CDR1 SGHDT, CDR2 YYEEEE.

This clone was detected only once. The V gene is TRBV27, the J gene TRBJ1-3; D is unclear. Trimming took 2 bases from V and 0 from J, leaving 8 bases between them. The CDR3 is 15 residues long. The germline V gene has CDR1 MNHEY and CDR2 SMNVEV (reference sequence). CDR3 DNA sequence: TGTGCCAGCAGTTTAGTGGGCCTCTCTGGAAACACCATATATTTT. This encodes CASSLVGLSGNTIYF.

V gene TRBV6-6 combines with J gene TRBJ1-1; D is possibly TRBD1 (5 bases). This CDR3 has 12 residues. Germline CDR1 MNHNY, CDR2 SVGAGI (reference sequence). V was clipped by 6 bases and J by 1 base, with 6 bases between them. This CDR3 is CASRQANTEAFF. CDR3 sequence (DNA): TGTGCCAGCAGACAGGCGAACACTGAAGCTTTCTTT.

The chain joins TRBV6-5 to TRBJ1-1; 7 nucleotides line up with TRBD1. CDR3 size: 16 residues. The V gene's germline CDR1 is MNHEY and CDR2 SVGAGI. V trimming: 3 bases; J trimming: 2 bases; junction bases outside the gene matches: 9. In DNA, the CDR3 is TGTGCCAGCAGTTATGGTAGGGGGCTTAGAAACACTGAAGCTTTCTTT. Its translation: CASSYGRGLRNTEAFF.

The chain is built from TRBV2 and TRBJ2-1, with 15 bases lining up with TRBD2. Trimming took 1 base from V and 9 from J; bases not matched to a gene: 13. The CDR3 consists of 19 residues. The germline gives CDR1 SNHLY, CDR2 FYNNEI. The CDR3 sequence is CASSEVGLGLAGGAGEQFF. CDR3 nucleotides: TGTGCCAGCAGTGAAGTTGGTCTGGGACTAGCGGGGGGCGCGGGTGAGCAGTTCTTC.

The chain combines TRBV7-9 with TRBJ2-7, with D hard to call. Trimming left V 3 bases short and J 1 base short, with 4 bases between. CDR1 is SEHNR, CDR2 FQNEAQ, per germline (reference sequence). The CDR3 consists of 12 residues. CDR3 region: CASSFLSYEQYF. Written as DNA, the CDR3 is TGTGCCAGCAGCTTTTTATCCTACGAGCAGTACTTC.

The CDR3 region is CASSVGTGGNYGYTF. The DNA of the CDR3 is TGTGCCAGCAGTGTCGGGACAGGGGGAAACTATGGCTACACCTTC. The gene calls are TRBV25-1 and TRBJ1-2, with TRBD1 matching over 11 bases. V shed 4 bases, J shed 2 bases, and the junction held 3 bases outside the gene matches. The germline CDR1 and CDR2 sequences are MGHDK and SYGVNS. CDR3 length equals 15 residues.

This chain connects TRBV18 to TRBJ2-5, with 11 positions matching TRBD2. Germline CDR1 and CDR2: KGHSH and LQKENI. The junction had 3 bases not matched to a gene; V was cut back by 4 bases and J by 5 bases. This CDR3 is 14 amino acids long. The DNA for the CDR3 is TGTGCCAGCTCACTCACTAGCGGGGGCGAGACCCAGTACTTC. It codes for CASSLTSGGETQYF. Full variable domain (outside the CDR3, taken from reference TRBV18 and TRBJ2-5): NAGVMQNPRHLVRRRGQEARLRCSPMKGHSHVYWYRQLPEEGLKFMVYLQKENIIDESGMPKERFSAEFPKEGPSILRIQQVVRGDSAAYFCASSLTSGGETQYFGPGTRLLVL.

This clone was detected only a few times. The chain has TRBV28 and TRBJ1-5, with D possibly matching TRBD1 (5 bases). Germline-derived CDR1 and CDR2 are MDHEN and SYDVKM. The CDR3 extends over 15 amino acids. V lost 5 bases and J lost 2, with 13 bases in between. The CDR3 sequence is CASSPRGVRNQPQHF. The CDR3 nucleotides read TGTGCCAGCAGTCCCCGGGGGGTTCGCAATCAGCCCCAGCATTTT. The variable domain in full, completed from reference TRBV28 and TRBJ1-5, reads DVKVTQSSRYLVKRTGEKVFLECVQDMDHENMFWYRQDPGLGLRLIYFSYDVKMKEKGDIPEGYSVSREKKERFSLILESASTNQTSMYLCASSPRGVRNQPQHFGDGTRLSIL.

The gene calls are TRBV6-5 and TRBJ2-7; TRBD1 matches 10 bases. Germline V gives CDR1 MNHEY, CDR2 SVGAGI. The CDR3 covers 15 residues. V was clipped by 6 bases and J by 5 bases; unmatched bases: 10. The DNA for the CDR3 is TGTGCCAGCAGGGCCGGGACAGGGGTAGAGAACGAGCAGTACTTC. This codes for CASRAGTGVENEQYF.

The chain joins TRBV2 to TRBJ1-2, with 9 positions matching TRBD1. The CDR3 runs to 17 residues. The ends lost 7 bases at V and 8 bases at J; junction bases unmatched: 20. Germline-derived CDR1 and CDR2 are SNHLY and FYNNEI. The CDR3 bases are TGTGCCAGCAAGATCGGTGGTCGAACAGGGGGCTCGGGAGGCTACACCTTC. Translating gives CASKIGGRTGGSGGYTF.

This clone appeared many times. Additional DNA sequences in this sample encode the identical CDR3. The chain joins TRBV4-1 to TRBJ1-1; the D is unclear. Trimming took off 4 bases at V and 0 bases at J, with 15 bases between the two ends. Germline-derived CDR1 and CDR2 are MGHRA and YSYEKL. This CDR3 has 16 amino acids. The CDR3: CASSPIGRAVNTEAFF. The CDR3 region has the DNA TGCGCCAGCAGCCCGATTGGGAGGGCGGTGAACACTGAAGCTTTCTTT.

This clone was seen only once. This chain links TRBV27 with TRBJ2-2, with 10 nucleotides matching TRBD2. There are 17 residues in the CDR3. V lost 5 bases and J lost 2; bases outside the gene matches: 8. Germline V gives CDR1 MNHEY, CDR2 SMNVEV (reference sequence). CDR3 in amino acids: CASSPLGLAVNTGELFF. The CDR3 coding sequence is TGTGCCAGCAGTCCCCTAGGACTAGCGGTAAACACCGGGGAGCTGTTTTTT.

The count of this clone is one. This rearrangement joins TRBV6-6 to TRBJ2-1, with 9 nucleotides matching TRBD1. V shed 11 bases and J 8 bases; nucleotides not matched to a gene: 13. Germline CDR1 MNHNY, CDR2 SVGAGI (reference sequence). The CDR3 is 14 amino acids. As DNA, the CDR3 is TGTGCCCTCAGACAGGGGGACTATTCGGATGAGCAGTTCTTC. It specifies CALRQGDYSDEQFF.